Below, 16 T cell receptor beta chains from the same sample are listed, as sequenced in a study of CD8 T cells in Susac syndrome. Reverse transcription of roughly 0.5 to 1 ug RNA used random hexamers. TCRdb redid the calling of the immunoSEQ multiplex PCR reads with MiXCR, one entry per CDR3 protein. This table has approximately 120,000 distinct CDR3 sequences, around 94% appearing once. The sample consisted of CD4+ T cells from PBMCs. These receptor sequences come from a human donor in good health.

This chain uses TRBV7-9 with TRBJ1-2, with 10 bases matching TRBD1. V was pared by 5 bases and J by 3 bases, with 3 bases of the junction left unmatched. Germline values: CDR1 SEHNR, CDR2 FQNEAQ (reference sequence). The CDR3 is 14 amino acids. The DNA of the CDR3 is TGTGCCAGCAGCGGGACAGGGGTGGACTATGGCTACACCTTC. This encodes CASSGTGVDYGYTF.

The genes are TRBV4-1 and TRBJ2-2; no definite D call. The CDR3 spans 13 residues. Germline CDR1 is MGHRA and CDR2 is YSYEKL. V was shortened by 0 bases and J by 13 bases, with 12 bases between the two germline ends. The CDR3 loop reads CASSQDFTRGLFF. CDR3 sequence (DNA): TGCGCCAGCAGCCAAGATTTTACGCGCGGGCTGTTTTTT.

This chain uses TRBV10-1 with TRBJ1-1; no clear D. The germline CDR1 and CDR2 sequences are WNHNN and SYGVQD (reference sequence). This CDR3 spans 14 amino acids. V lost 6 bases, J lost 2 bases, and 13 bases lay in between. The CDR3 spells CASSERTGNTEAFF. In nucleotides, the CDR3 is TGCGCCAGCAGCGAACGGACGGGAAACACTGAAGCTTTCTTT.

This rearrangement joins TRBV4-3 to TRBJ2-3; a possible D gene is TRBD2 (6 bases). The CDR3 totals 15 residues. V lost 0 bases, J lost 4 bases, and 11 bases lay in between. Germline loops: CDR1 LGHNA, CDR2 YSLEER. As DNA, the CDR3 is TGCGCCAGCAGCCAAGATGGAGGGGCCTCAGATACGCAGTATTTT. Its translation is CASSQDGGASDTQYF.

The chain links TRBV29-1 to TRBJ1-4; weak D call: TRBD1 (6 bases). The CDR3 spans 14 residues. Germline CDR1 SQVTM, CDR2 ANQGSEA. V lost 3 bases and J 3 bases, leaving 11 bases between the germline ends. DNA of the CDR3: TGCAGCGTTGATATGGGGGCATCTAATGAAAAACTGTTTTTT. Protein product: CSVDMGASNEKLFF.

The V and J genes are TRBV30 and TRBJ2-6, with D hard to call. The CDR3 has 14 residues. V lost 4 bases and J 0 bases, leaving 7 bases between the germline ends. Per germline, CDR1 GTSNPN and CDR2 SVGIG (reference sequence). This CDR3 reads CAWKGFSGANVLTF. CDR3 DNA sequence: TGTGCCTGGAAGGGATTCTCTGGGGCCAACGTCCTGACTTTC. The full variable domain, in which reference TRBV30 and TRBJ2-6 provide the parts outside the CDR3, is SQTIHQWPATLVQPVGSPLSLECTVEGTSNPNLYWYRQAAGRGLQLLFYSVGIGQISSEVPQNLSASRPQDRQFILSSKKLLLSDSGFYLCAWKGFSGANVLTFGAGSRLTVL.

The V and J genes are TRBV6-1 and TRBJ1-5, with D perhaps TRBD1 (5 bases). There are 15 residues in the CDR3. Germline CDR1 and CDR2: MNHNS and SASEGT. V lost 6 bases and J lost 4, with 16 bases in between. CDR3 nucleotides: TGTGCCAGCAGAGGGGAGTTTGTTGGGAATCAGCCCCAGCATTTT. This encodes CASRGEFVGNQPQHF.

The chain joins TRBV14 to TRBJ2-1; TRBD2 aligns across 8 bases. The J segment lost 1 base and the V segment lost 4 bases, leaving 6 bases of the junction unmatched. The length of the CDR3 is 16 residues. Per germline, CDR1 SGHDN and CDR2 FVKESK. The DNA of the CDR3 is TGTGCCAGCAGCCGTTTAACTAGCGGTTCCTACAATGAGCAGTTCTTC. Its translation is CASSRLTSGSYNEQFF.

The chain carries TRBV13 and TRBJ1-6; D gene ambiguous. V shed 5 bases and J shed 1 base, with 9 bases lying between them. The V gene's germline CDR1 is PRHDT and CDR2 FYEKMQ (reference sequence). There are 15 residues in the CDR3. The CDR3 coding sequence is TGTGCCAGCAGCCCTCGCCGGTCCTATAATTCACCCCTCCACTTT. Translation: CASSPRRSYNSPLHF.

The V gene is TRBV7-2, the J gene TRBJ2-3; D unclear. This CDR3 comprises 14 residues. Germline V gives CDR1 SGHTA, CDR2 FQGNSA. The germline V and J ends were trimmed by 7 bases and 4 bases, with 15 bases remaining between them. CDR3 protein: CASTPIASADTQYF. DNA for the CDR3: TGTGCCAGCACCCCAATCGCTAGTGCAGATACGCAGTATTTT.

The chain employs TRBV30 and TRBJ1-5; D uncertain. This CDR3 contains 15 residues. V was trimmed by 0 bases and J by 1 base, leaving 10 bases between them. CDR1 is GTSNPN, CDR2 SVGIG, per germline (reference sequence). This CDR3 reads CAWSVFGSSNQPQHF. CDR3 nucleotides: TGTGCCTGGAGTGTATTTGGCTCGAGCAATCAGCCCCAGCATTTT.

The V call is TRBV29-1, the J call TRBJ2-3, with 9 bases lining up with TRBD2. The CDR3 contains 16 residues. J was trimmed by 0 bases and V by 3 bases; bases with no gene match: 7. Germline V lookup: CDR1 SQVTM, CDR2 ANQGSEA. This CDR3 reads CSVEGRLAVSTDTQYF. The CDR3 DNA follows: TGCAGCGTTGAGGGTCGACTAGCGGTTAGCACAGATACGCAGTATTTT.

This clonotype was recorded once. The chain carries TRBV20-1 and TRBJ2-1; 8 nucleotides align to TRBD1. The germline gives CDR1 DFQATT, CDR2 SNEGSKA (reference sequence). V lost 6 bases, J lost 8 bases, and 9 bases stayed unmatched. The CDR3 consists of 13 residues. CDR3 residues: CSAGTGGWDEQFF. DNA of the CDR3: TGCAGTGCCGGGACAGGTGGTTGGGATGAGCAGTTCTTC.

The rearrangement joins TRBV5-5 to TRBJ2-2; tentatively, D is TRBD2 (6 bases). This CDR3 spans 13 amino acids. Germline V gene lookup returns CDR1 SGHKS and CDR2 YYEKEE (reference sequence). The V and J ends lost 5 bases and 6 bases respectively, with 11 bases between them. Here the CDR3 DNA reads TGTGCCAGCAGGCCCGGGGGTCCCGGGGAGCTGTTTTTT. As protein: CASRPGGPGELFF.

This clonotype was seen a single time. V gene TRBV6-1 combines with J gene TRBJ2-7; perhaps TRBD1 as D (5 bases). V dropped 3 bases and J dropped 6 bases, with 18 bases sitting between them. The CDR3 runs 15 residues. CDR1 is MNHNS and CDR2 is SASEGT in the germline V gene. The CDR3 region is CASSEGTGPAAEQYF. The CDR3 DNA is TGTGCCAGCAGTGAGGGAACAGGCCCCGCGGCCGAGCAGTACTTC.

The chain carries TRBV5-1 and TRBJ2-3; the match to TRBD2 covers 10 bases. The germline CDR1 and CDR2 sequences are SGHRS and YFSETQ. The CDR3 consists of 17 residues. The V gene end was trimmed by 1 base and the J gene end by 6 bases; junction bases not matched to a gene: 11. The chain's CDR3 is CASSLTPSSGSRDTQYF. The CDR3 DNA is TGCGCCAGCAGCTTGACCCCCTCTAGCGGGAGTCGGGATACGCAGTATTTT.